Each of the 7 T cell receptor beta chains below was sequenced from the same sample in a study of human T cells and chemical hapten exposure. Via MiXCR, TCRdb re-called the RACE reads, giving one row per CDR3 protein. The table records a few hundred thousand distinct CDR3 sequences, just under 6.5% of them present only once. Stated time point: patch test 2, 6 weeks after DPC sensitization. As to treatment: therapeutic diphenylcyclopropenone sensitization with weekly scalp DPC. Sequencing was performed on whole blood, taken in connection with sensitization to the hapten diphenylcyclopropenone (DPC). These receptors originate from a woman aged 18-35 years with alopecia areata. Some clones in this sample may be carry-over from other donors' samples.

The CDR3 protein is CASSFNLGSIETQYF. The CDR3 region has the DNA TGTGCCAGCAGTTTCAACCTCGGTAGCATTGAGACCCAGTACTTC. This sequence joins TRBV6-5 and TRBJ2-5; D is uncertain. The V end was cut by 4 bases, the J end by 5 bases, with 17 bases between. CDR1 and CDR2 from the germline V gene are MNHEY and SVGAGI. The CDR3 is made up of 15 amino acids.

Regarding this clonotype: This may arise from a read error, as a much more abundant clone is one base away. The chain carries TRBV6-2 or TRBV6-3 and TRBJ2-1; D unresolved. Germline values: CDR1 MNHEY, CDR2 SVGEGT. CDR3 size: 9 residues. The CDR3 region has the DNA TGTGCCAGCAGGGTGACATGGGTCTTC. Its translation is CASRVTWVF.

The chain links TRBV6-5 to TRBJ2-7; TRBD1 aligns across 7 bases. Germline trimming cut 0 bases from V and 2 bases from J; bases unmatched to any gene: 7. Germline loops: CDR1 MNHEY, CDR2 SVGAGI. The CDR3 covers 16 residues. As DNA, the CDR3 is TGTGCCAGCAGTTACTCCCCCGGGACAGAGGCCTACGAGCAGTACTTC. The encoded protein is CASSYSPGTEAYEQYF.

This clonotype was found a few times. The chain recombines TRBV29-1 with TRBJ1-4, with TRBD1 identical over 10 bases. V gave up 6 bases and J gave up 4 bases; unmatched junction bases: 5. Germline V gene sequence: CDR1 SQVTM, CDR2 ANQGSEA. The CDR3 consists of 14 residues. CDR3 residues: CSVTGTGDNEKLFF. The CDR3 nucleotides read TGCAGCGTGACTGGGACAGGGGATAATGAAAAACTGTTTTTT. The full variable domain, with the rest looked up from reference TRBV29-1 and TRBJ1-4, is SAVISQKPSRDICQRGTSLTIQCQVDSQVTMMFWYRQQPGQSLTLIATANQGSEATYESGFVIDKFPISRPNLTFSTLTVSNMSPEDSSIYLCSVTGTGDNEKLFFGSGTQLSVL.

This clonotype occurred many times. The rearrangement links TRBV20-1 to TRBJ1-5; possible D gene TRBD1, 6 bases. There are 13 residues in the CDR3. Trimming cost V 6 bases and J 4 bases, with 13 bases left between them. Germline loops: CDR1 DFQATT, CDR2 SNEGSKA (reference sequence). DNA of the CDR3: TGCAGTGCACGTGGGGGCAAAAATCAGCCCCAGCATTTT. Residues: CSARGGKNQPQHF.

This clonotype was picked up many times. This rearrangement joins TRBV27 to TRBJ2-7; 7 nucleotides line up with TRBD1. CDR1 is MNHEY, CDR2 SMNVEV, per germline (reference sequence). V was pared by 6 bases and J by 0 bases, with 8 bases of the junction left unmatched. The CDR3 is 15 amino acids. This CDR3 is CASSPGQLLSYEQYF. CDR3 in DNA: TGTGCCAGCAGCCCGGGACAGCTCCTCTCCTACGAGCAGTACTTC.

This chain uses TRBV7-2 with TRBJ2-2, with TRBD2 matching 10 bases. The V and J ends lost 4 bases and 6 bases, in that order; junction bases with no gene match: 8. The CDR3 covers 16 residues. The germline gives CDR1 SGHTA, CDR2 FQGNSA. The CDR3 DNA sequence: TGTGCCAGCAGCTCCCGGCTAGCGGGGGCCGCCGGGGAGCTGTTTTTT. Protein product: CASSSRLAGAAGELFF. Using reference TRBV7-2 and TRBJ2-2 for the parts outside the CDR3, the full variable domain is GAGVSQSPSNKVTEKGKDVELRCDPISGHTALYWYRQSLGQGLEFLIYFQGNSAPDKSGLPSDRFSAERTGGSVSTLTIQRTQQEDSAVYLCASSSRLAGAAGELFFGEGSRLTVL.